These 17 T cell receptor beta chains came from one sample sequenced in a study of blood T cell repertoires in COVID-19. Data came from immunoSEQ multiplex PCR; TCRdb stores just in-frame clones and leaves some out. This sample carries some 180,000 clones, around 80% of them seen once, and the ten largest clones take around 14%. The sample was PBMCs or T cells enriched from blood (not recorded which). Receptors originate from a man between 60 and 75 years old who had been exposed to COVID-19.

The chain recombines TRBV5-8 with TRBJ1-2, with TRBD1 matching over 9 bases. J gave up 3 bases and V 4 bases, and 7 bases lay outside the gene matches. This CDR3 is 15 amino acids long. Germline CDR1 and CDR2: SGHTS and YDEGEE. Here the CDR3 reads CASSDLGQGYYGYTF. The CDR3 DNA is TGTGCCAGCAGCGACCTCGGACAGGGGTACTATGGCTACACCTTC.

CDR3 loop: CASSQDTFLGANVLTF. The CDR3 DNA is TGTGCCAGCAGCCAAGACACATTCCTTGGGGCCAACGTCCTGACTTTC. This rearrangement joins TRBV5-5 to TRBJ2-6; D gene ambiguous. CDR1 is SGHKS, CDR2 YYEKEE, per germline (reference sequence). The V and J ends lost 4 bases and 3 bases respectively, with 14 bases between them. The CDR3 spans 16 residues.

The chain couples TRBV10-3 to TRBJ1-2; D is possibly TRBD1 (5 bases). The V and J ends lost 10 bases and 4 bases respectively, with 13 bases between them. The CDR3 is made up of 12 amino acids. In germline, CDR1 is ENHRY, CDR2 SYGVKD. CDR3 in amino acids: CATQGGTYGYTF. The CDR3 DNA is TGTGCCACCCAGGGAGGTACCTATGGCTACACCTTC.

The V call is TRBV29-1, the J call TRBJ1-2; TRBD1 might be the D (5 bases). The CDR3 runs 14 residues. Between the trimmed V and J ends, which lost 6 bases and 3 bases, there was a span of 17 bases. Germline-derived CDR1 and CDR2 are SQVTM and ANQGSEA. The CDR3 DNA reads TGCAGCGTCGCACCCAGGGCGGCGGACTATGGCTACACCTTC. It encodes CSVAPRAADYGYTF.

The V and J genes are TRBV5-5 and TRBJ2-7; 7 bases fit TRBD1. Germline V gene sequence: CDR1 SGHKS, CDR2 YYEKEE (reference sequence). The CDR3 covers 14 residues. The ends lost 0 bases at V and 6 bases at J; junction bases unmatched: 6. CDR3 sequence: CASSLVDRVGEQYF. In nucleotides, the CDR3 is TGTGCCAGCAGCTTGGTCGACAGGGTGGGCGAGCAGTACTTC.

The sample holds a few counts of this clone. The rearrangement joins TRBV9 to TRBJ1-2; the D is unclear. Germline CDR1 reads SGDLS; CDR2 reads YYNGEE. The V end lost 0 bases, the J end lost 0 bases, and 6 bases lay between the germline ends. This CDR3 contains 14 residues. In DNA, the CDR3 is TGTGCCAGCAGCGTAGATGGCTCTAACTATGGCTACACCTTC. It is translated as CASSVDGSNYGYTF.

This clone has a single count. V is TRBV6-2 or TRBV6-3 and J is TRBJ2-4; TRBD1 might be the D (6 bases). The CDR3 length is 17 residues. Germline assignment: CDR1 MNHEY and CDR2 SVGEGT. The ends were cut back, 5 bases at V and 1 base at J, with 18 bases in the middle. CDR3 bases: TGTGCCAGCAGTCCACAGGGCCAACGGCTGGCCAAAAACATTCAGTACTTC. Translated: CASSPQGQRLAKNIQYF.

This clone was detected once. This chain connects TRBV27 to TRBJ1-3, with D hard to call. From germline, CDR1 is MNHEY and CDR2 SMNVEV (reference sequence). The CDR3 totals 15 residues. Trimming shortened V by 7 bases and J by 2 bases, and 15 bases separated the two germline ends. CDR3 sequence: CASNLTRRTGNTIYF. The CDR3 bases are TGTGCCAGCAACCTCACAAGGAGGACTGGAAACACCATATATTTT.

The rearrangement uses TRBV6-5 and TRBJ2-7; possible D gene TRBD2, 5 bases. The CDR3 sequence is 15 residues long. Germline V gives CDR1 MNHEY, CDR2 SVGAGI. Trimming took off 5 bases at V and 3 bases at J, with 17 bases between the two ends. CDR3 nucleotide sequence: TGTGCCAGCAGTACCCCCGGACTGGATTTCTACGAGCAGTACTTC. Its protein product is CASSTPGLDFYEQYF.

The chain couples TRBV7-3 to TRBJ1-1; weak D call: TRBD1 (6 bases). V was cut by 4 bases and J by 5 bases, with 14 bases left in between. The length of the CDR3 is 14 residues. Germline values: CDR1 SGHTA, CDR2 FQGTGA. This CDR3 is CASSSQGWDTEAFF. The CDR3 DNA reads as TGTGCCAGCAGCTCACAGGGCTGGGATACTGAAGCTTTCTTT.

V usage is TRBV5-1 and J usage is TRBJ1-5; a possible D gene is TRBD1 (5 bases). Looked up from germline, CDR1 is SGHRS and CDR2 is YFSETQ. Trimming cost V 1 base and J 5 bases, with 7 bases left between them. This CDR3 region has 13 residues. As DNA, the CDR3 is TGCGCCAGCAGCTTGACAGGAGATCAGCCCCAGCATTTT. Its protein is CASSLTGDQPQHF.

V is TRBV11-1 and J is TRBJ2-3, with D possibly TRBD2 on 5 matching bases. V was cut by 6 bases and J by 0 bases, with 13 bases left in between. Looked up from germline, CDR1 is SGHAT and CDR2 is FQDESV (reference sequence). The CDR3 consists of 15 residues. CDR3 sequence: CASREPGLSTDTQYF. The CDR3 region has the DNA TGTGCCAGCAGGGAGCCGGGATTAAGCACAGATACGCAGTATTTT.

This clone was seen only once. Here the CDR3 reads CASSLLDRNTEAFF. The DNA for the CDR3 is TGTGCCAGCAGCCTCCTGGACAGAAACACTGAAGCTTTCTTT. The V gene is TRBV14, the J gene TRBJ1-1; D possibly corresponds to TRBD1 (6 bases). V lost 4 bases, J lost 2 bases, and 11 bases lay in between. In germline, CDR1 is SGHDN, CDR2 FVKESK. CDR3 length: 14 residues. Together with reference TRBV14 and TRBJ1-1, the CDR3 gives the full variable domain: EAGVTQFPSHSVIEKGQTVTLRCDPISGHDNLYWYRRVMGKEIKFLLHFVKESKQDESGMPNNRFLAERTGGTYSTLKVQPAELEDSGVYFCASSLLDRNTEAFFGQGTRLTVV.

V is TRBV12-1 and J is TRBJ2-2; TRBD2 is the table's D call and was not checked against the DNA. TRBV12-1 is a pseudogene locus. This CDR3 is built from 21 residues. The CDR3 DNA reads TGTGCCAGCCCTTCTCGGACGCACGGACTAGCGGTAAGATGGGCCACCGGGGAGCTGTTTTTT. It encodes CASPSRTHGLAVRWATGELFF.

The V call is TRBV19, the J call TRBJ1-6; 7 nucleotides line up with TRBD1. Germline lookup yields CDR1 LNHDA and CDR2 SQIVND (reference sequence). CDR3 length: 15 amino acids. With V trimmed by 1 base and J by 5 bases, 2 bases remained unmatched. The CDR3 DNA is TGTGCCAGTAGTATAGCGGGACAGAATAATTCACCCCTCCACTTT. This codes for CASSIAGQNNSPLHF.

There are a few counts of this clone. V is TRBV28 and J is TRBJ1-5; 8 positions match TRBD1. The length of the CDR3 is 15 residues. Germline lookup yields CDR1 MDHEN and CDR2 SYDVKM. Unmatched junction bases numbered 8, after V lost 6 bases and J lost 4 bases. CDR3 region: CASRGRDRLNQPQHF. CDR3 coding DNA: TGTGCCAGCAGGGGACGGGACAGGCTAAATCAGCCCCAGCATTTT.

CDR3 nucleotide sequence: TGTGCCTGGGGACCGAGAGGGGAAAAACTGTTTTTT. This encodes CAWGPRGEKLFF. The rearrangement links TRBV30 to TRBJ1-4; D unresolved. CDR1 is GTSNPN and CDR2 is SVGIG in the germline V gene (reference sequence). This CDR3 is built from 12 residues. Between the trimmed V and J ends, which lost 5 bases and 8 bases, there was a span of 12 bases.